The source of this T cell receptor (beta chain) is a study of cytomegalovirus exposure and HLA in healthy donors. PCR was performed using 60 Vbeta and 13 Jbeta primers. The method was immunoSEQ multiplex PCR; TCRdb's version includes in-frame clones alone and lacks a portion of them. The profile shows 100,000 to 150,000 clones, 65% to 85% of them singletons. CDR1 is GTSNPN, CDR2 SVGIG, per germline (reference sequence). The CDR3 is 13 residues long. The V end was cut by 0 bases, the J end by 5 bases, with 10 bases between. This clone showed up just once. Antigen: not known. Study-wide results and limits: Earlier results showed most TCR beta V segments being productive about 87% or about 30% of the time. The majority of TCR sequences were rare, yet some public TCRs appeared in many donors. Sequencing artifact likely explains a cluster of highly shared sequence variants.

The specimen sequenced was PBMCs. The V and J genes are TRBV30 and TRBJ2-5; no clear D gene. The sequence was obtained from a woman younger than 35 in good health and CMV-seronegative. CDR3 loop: CAWSVTFWETQYF. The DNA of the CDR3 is TGTGCCTGGAGTGTAACTTTTTGGGAGACCCAGTACTTC.